One sample yielded the 3 T cell receptor beta chains listed below, sequenced in a study of blood T cell repertoires in COVID-19. Data came from immunoSEQ multiplex PCR; TCRdb stores just in-frame clones and leaves some out. The profile shows approximately 250,000 clones, under 90% of them singletons. Sequencing was done on a sample of peripheral blood. These receptor sequences come from a human donor in a cohort sampled during active COVID-19.

The chain recombines TRBV7-2 with TRBJ1-4; TRBD1 aligns across 7 bases. The CDR3 spans 17 residues. The germline V gene has CDR1 SGHTA and CDR2 FQGNSA. V was clipped by 1 base and J by 2 bases; unmatched bases: 7. In DNA form, the CDR3 reads TGTGCCAGCAGCTTAGGGGCAGGGGGAGACACTAATGAAAAACTGTTTTTT. This gives the protein CASSLGAGGDTNEKLFF.

The chain joins TRBV10-3 to TRBJ1-2; D perhaps matches TRBD1 (5 bases). This CDR3 spans 14 amino acids. Trimming took 6 bases from V and 4 from J, leaving 15 bases between them. CDR1 and CDR2 from the germline V gene are ENHRY and SYGVKD. The CDR3 here is CAISERQGTYGYTF. The CDR3, as DNA: TGTGCCATCAGCGAGCGGCAGGGCACCTATGGCTACACCTTC.

V and J are TRBV5-5 and TRBJ1-4; D is possibly TRBD1 (6 bases). V was clipped by 1 base and J by 8 bases, with 12 bases between them. CDR1 and CDR2 from the germline V gene are SGHKS and YYEKEE (reference sequence). The CDR3 totals 14 residues. Written as DNA, the CDR3 is TGTGCCAGCAGCTTGAAGGGGGTTGGCGAAAAACTGTTTTTT. It specifies CASSLKGVGEKLFF.